This entry describes one T cell receptor (beta chain). Its antigen is undetermined. Between the trimmed V and J ends, which lost 5 bases and 1 base, there was a span of 8 bases. The germline gives CDR1 SGHTA, CDR2 FQGNSA. The CDR3 totals 13 residues. This entry belongs to a study of STAT3 mutations in large granular lymphocyte leukemia. The overall study: Immunosuppressive therapy was given to more than half of T-LGLL patients. Study-wide results and caveats: Every T-LGLL patient had at least one immunodominant TCRbeta clonotype. TCR clonotype switching after therapy occurred in about 35% of the 18 patients.

The table came from immunoSEQ multiplex PCR; TCRdb's copy has only in-frame clones and leaves some out. The table records tens of thousands of clones, about three quarters of them present only once. The chain employs TRBV7-2 and TRBJ2-5; D remains ambiguous. Sequencing was carried out using PBMCs. The TCR sequence derives from a human donor with T large granular lymphocyte leukemia. Some clones in this sample may be carry-over from other donors' samples. This CDR3 is CASSPSAQETQYF. For the CDR3, the DNA is TGTGCCAGCAGCCCAAGTGCCCAAGAGACCCAGTACTTC. Variable domain in full (rest from reference TRBV7-2 and TRBJ2-5): GAGVSQSPSNKVTEKGKDVELRCDPISGHTALYWYRQSLGQGLEFLIYFQGNSAPDKSGLPSDRFSAERTGGSVSTLTIQRTQQEDSAVYLCASSPSAQETQYFGPGTRLLVL.